The next 18 T cell receptor beta chains were all read from a single sample in a study of T cell responses to AZD1222 COVID-19 vaccine. The data were produced by immunoSEQ multiplex PCR, yet TCRdb's version contains in-frame clones alone and is incomplete. This sample has 85,000 to 100,000 clones, with 70% to 90% found just once. The source was peripheral blood, collected on day 0 of AZD1222 vaccination. These receptors were taken from an adult in good health.

This clone was found a few times. The rearrangement links TRBV19 to TRBJ1-1, with D unclear. The CDR3 spans 13 residues. The germline V and J ends were trimmed by 5 bases and 0 bases, with 7 bases remaining between them. The germline gives CDR1 LNHDA, CDR2 SQIVND (reference sequence). Written as DNA, the CDR3 is TGTGCCAGTAGTCTGCAGTTGAACACTGAAGCTTTCTTT. This codes for CASSLQLNTEAFF.

The rearrangement uses TRBV4-1 and TRBJ2-5; D remains unclear. CDR1 and CDR2 from the germline V gene are MGHRA and YSYEKL. Trimming took off 0 bases at V and 5 bases at J, with 4 bases between the two ends. The CDR3 is 12 residues long. The CDR3 nucleotides are TGCGCCAGCAGCCAAGATACGGAGACCCAGTACTTC. This codes for CASSQDTETQYF.

The chain carries TRBV18 and TRBJ2-5; 7 positions agree with TRBD1. Unmatched junction bases numbered 3, after V lost 5 bases and J lost 3 bases. CDR3 length: 13 residues. CDR1 is KGHSH, CDR2 LQKENI, per germline. The CDR3, as DNA: TGTGCCAGCTCAATAGGGACAGAAGAGACCCAGTACTTC. Translated, it gives CASSIGTEETQYF. Filled out from reference TRBV18 and TRBJ2-5, the complete variable domain reads NAGVMQNPRHLVRRRGQEARLRCSPMKGHSHVYWYRQLPEEGLKFMVYLQKENIIDESGMPKERFSAEFPKEGPSILRIQQVVRGDSAAYFCASSIGTEETQYFGPGTRLLVL.

The genes are TRBV7-9 and TRBJ2-2; 7 nucleotides align to TRBD2. This CDR3 region has 16 residues. V dropped 5 bases and J dropped 7; count of bases not matched to a gene: 13. The germline V gene encodes CDR1 SEHNR and CDR2 FQNEAQ (reference sequence). In DNA form, the CDR3 reads TGTGCCAGCAGCCGACCAGCGGGAAGGGTAGGCGGGGAGCTGTTTTTT. Its protein is CASSRPAGRVGGELFF.

The chain couples TRBV9 to TRBJ1-2; 9 bases agree with TRBD1. This CDR3 region has 14 residues. J gave up 9 bases and V 2 bases, and 8 bases lay outside the gene matches. In germline, CDR1 is SGDLS, CDR2 YYNGEE. The CDR3 DNA sequence: TGTGCCAGCAGCGTGGTCCCGGGACAGGGCCGCTACACCTTC. It yields the protein CASSVVPGQGRYTF.

On this clone: At one of its ends the junction is not consistent with the germline gene, which may arise from a read error. V gene TRBV7-7 combines with J gene TRBJ2-5; TRBD2 agrees at 10 bases. CDR1 and CDR2 (germline): SSHAT, FNYEAQ (reference sequence). The CDR3 sequence is 17 residues long. Written as DNA, the CDR3 is TGTGCTAGCAGCTTAGGGACTAGCGCCCGAATGGAAGAGACCCAGTACTTC. It yields the protein CASSLGTSARMEETQYF.

The chain uses TRBV19 and TRBJ2-2; D possibly matches TRBD1 or TRBD2 (5 bases each). Germline assignment: CDR1 LNHDA and CDR2 SQIVND (reference sequence). There are 14 residues in the CDR3. V lost 5 bases and J lost 7, with 14 bases in between. The CDR3 protein is CASSSGGVIGELFF. Written as DNA, the CDR3 is TGTGCCAGTAGTTCTGGGGGTGTTATCGGGGAGCTGTTTTTT.

V and J are TRBV4-2 and TRBJ2-4; 8 bases agree with TRBD1. Germline CDR1 and CDR2: LGHNA and YNFKEQ. The CDR3 totals 19 residues. After removal of 1 base from V and 0 bases from J, the junction contained 11 bases not matched to a gene. CDR3 region: CASSQGSSTGALAKNIQYF. The CDR3 bases are TGTGCCAGCAGCCAAGGCTCCTCGACAGGGGCGCTAGCCAAAAACATTCAGTACTTC.

J is TRBJ2-7 and V is TRBV11-2, with TRBD2 matching over 8 bases. This CDR3 region has 17 residues. Germline-derived CDR1 and CDR2 are SGHAT and FQNNGV. With V trimmed by 3 bases and J by 1 base, 11 bases remained unmatched. The DNA for the CDR3 is TGTGCCAGCAGCTTTTACTTAGAGCGGGAGAGATCCTACGAGCAGTACTTC. Protein product: CASSFYLERERSYEQYF. Using reference TRBV11-2 and TRBJ2-7 for the parts outside the CDR3, the full variable domain is EAGVAQSPRYKIIEKRQSVAFWCNPISGHATLYWYQQILGQGPKLLIQFQNNGVVDDSQLPKDRFSAERLKGVDSTLKIQPAKLEDSAVYLCASSFYLERERSYEQYFGPGTRLTVT.

This clone occurred once. The rearrangement links TRBV6-5 to TRBJ1-5, with 8 bases fitting TRBD1. Germline values: CDR1 MNHEY, CDR2 SVGAGI. The CDR3 sequence is 14 residues long. Germline trimming cut 6 bases from V and 5 bases from J; bases unmatched to any gene: 6. The chain's CDR3 is CASRTGTGDQPQHF. The CDR3 coding sequence is TGTGCCAGCAGGACCGGGACAGGCGATCAGCCCCAGCATTTT.

The chain uses TRBV30 and TRBJ2-7, with D possibly being TRBD2 (6 bases). Trimming stripped 0 bases from V and 6 bases from J, with 9 bases between. The CDR3 sequence is 12 residues long. Germline V lookup: CDR1 GTSNPN, CDR2 SVGIG (reference sequence). DNA for the CDR3: TGTGCCTGGAGTGTGAGCGGGCTCGAGCAGTACTTC. It translates to CAWSVSGLEQYF. The full variable domain, completed using reference TRBV30 and TRBJ2-7, is SQTIHQWPATLVQPVGSPLSLECTVEGTSNPNLYWYRQAAGRGLQLLFYSVGIGQISSEVPQNLSASRPQDRQFILSSKKLLLSDSGFYLCAWSVSGLEQYFGPGTRLTVT.

The chain has TRBV30 and TRBJ1-2; D not certain. Germline CDR1 GTSNPN, CDR2 SVGIG (reference sequence). The CDR3 has 11 residues. V lost 4 bases to trimming and J lost 5 bases, with 8 bases between them. Written as DNA, the CDR3 is TGTGCCTGGACCTCGGGGTATGGCTACACCTTC. As protein: CAWTSGYGYTF.

This rearrangement joins TRBV12-5 to TRBJ1-1, with 8 bases fitting TRBD1. Trimming removed 6 bases from V and 4 bases from J; junction bases left unmatched: 10. The CDR3 totals 15 residues. The V gene's germline CDR1 is LGHNT and CDR2 FRNRAP. For the CDR3, the DNA is TGTGCTAGTGGAACAGGACAGGGCTGGGGCACTGAAGCTTTCTTT. It encodes CASGTGQGWGTEAFF.

This chain links TRBV27 with TRBJ2-4; maybe TRBD1 (7 bases). The CDR3 is made up of 21 amino acids. Germline CDR1 is MNHEY and CDR2 is SMNVEV (reference sequence). Trimming cost V 5 bases and J 0 bases, with 29 bases left between them. The CDR3 sequence: CASSPSSGQAALGLAKNIQYF. For the CDR3, the DNA is TGTGCCAGCAGTCCATCCTCCGGACAGGCAGCCCTGGGACTAGCCAAAAACATTCAGTACTTC.

This chain joins TRBV7-7 and TRBJ2-5; D could derive from TRBD1 or TRBD2 (5 bases each). V was trimmed by 5 bases and J by 5 bases, leaving 12 bases between them. CDR3 length: 13 residues. Germline loops: CDR1 SSHAT, CDR2 FNYEAQ (reference sequence). This chain's CDR3 is CASSAGRAETQYF. The DNA of the CDR3 is TGTGCCAGCAGCGCAGGGAGAGCGGAGACCCAGTACTTC.

This clone was found a few times. A junction end diverges from the germline sequence, so it may reflect a read error. This chain joins TRBV2 and TRBJ1-3; possible D gene TRBD1, 6 bases. The germline V gene has CDR1 SNHLY and CDR2 FYNNEI. This CDR3 contains 13 residues. CDR3 amino acids: CASERGGGDTIYF. The CDR3 bases are TGTGCCAGCGAAAGGGGGGGTGGAGACACCATATATTTT.

The V gene is TRBV10-3, the J gene TRBJ1-1; the match to TRBD1 covers 7 bases. Germline V gene lookup returns CDR1 ENHRY and CDR2 SYGVKD. Losses at the gene ends were 5 bases for V and 7 bases for J; bases not matched to a gene: 4. The CDR3 sequence is 12 residues long. The CDR3 DNA reads as TGTGCCATCAGTCCCCGGACAGGTGAAGCTTTCTTT. Translated, it gives CAISPRTGEAFF.

The chain combines TRBV9 with TRBJ1-1, with 8 nucleotides matching TRBD1. J was trimmed by 4 bases and V by 4 bases; bases with no gene match: 9. Germline values: CDR1 SGDLS, CDR2 YYNGEE. The CDR3 extends over 15 amino acids. CDR3 DNA: TGTGCCAGCAGCTTAAACACCGACAGGGGCACTGAAGCTTTCTTT. It translates to CASSLNTDRGTEAFF.